These 20 T cell receptor beta chains were sequenced from one sample in a study of Tregs in tolerant kidney transplant recipients. Clones were sequenced by immunoSEQ multiplex PCR, and TCRdb holds only the in-frame ones, with some missing. The sample has around 78,000 clones, 80% to 95% seen once; the top ten hold about 0.36%. The sequencing used Tregs from blood, collected before the transplant. The source of these receptors is a human donor who received a combined kidney and bone marrow transplant.

The CDR3 DNA sequence: TGTGCCTGGAGTGCGGGACAGGGTCGCGAAAAACTGTTTTTT. Its protein product is CAWSAGQGREKLFF. This sequence joins TRBV30 and TRBJ1-4, with TRBD1 identical over 9 bases. Germline lookup yields CDR1 GTSNPN and CDR2 SVGIG (reference sequence). The CDR3 runs to 14 residues. V shed 1 base and J 8 bases; nucleotides not matched to a gene: 5. The full variable domain, rest sourced from reference TRBV30 and TRBJ1-4, is SQTIHQWPATLVQPVGSPLSLECTVEGTSNPNLYWYRQAAGRGLQLLFYSVGIGQISSEVPQNLSASRPQDRQFILSSKKLLLSDSGFYLCAWSAGQGREKLFFGSGTQLSVL.

This chain links TRBV28 with TRBJ2-5, with D possibly TRBD1 on 5 matching bases. The CDR3 extends over 15 amino acids. Germline assignment: CDR1 MDHEN and CDR2 SYDVKM. V was cut by 5 bases and J by 3 bases, with 16 bases left in between. CDR3 sequence: CASSPQGAGKETQYF. The CDR3 nucleotides are TGTGCCAGCAGTCCCCAAGGGGCAGGGAAAGAGACCCAGTACTTC.

CDR3 nucleotide sequence: TGTGCCAGCAGCTTAGGGGACCTCCCCAGCACAGATACGCAGTATTTT. It codes for CASSLGDLPSTDTQYF. The chain couples TRBV11-2 to TRBJ2-3; D may correspond to TRBD1 or TRBD2 (5 bases each). The germline V gene has CDR1 SGHAT and CDR2 FQNNGV. This CDR3 has 16 residues. V was clipped by 1 base and J by 0 bases, with 11 bases between them.

The chain uses TRBV19 and TRBJ2-7; 9 bases map to TRBD1. Germline loops: CDR1 LNHDA, CDR2 SQIVND (reference sequence). J gave up 7 bases and V 4 bases, and 8 bases lay outside the gene matches. The CDR3 length is 14 residues. Here the CDR3 DNA reads TGTGCCAGTAGTACCTCGGGACAGGGTCAAGAGCAGTACTTC. It codes for CASSTSGQGQEQYF.

The CDR3 nucleotides are TGTGCCAGCTCAGTAGGACAGAAAGAGACCCAGTACTTC. Translated, it gives CASSVGQKETQYF. The chain is built from TRBV18 and TRBJ2-5, with TRBD1 as a possible D gene (6 bases). Trimming removed 5 bases at V and 3 bases at J, with 10 bases between. This CDR3 region has 13 residues. CDR1 is KGHSH, CDR2 LQKENI, per germline.

The CDR3 bases are TGTGCCTCCAACTACAGGGGCCAAGAGACCCAGTACTTC. It specifies CASNYRGQETQYF. This chain connects TRBV30 to TRBJ2-5; 7 bases agree with TRBD1. CDR1 is GTSNPN, CDR2 SVGIG, per germline (reference sequence). V was pared by 7 bases and J by 1 base, with 6 bases of the junction left unmatched. The CDR3 covers 13 residues.

The rearrangement links TRBV19 to TRBJ2-2, with 11 bases identical to TRBD1. V trimming: 7 bases; J trimming: 7 bases; junction bases outside the gene matches: 5. CDR1 is LNHDA and CDR2 is SQIVND in the germline V gene (reference sequence). The length of the CDR3 is 14 residues. CDR3 DNA: TGTGCCAGTACCGGACAGGGGGCTAGCGGGGAGCTGTTTTTT. Translated: CASTGQGASGELFF.

The chain recombines TRBV18 with TRBJ2-2; weak D call: TRBD2 (7 bases). From germline, CDR1 is KGHSH and CDR2 LQKENI. The CDR3 covers 16 residues. With 0 bases removed from V and 2 bases from J, the gap between germline ends came to 10 bases. The CDR3 nucleotides are TGTGCCAGCTCACCACCGACGGGGGGCAACACCGGGGAGCTGTTTTTT. It codes for CASSPPTGGNTGELFF.

The chain has TRBV6-5 and TRBJ1-5; D possibly corresponds to TRBD1 (6 bases). Germline CDR1 and CDR2: MNHEY and SVGAGI. This CDR3 is 13 amino acids long. V lost 0 bases to trimming and J lost 6 bases, with 6 bases between them. As DNA, the CDR3 is TGTGCCAGCAGTTACTCCAGGGGTCAGCCCCAGCATTTT. Translating it yields CASSYSRGQPQHF.

The chain combines TRBV7-9 with TRBJ2-5, with TRBD2 identical over 11 bases. The trim removed 4 bases at V and 4 bases at J, leaving 5 bases unmatched. CDR3 size: 15 residues. Per germline, CDR1 SEHNR and CDR2 FQNEAQ (reference sequence). CDR3 nucleotide sequence: TGTGCCAGCAGCTCTACTAGCGGGAGTGGAGAGACCCAGTACTTC. Encoded protein: CASSSTSGSGETQYF.

V gene TRBV19 combines with J gene TRBJ2-1; D remains ambiguous. There are 15 residues in the CDR3. Germline values: CDR1 LNHDA, CDR2 SQIVND (reference sequence). Trimming pared 0 bases from V and 5 bases from J, leaving 11 bases between. The CDR3 nucleotides are TGTGCCAGTAGTATAGAAGTAGCACGGAACAATGAGCAGTTCTTC. This translates into CASSIEVARNNEQFF.

The J gene is TRBJ2-2, the V gene TRBV7-2; 14 bases are a match to TRBD2. This CDR3 is built from 17 residues. Trimming took 2 bases from V and 9 from J; bases not matched to a gene: 8. Germline-derived CDR1 and CDR2 are SGHTA and FQGNSA. The CDR3 DNA sequence: TGTGCCAGCAGCTTATATACAGGACTAGCGGGAGGCAGGGAGCTGTTTTTT. This translates into CASSLYTGLAGGRELFF.

The V call is TRBV7-8, the J call TRBJ1-4; D is possibly TRBD1 (6 bases). V was pared by 5 bases and J by 7 bases, with 17 bases between. This CDR3 has 15 amino acids. Germline V gene data show CDR1 as SGHVS and CDR2 as FQNEAQ. The CDR3 DNA sequence: TGTGCCAGCAGCCCAGGTTGGGGGCGGGGTGAAAAACTGTTTTTT. The encoded protein is CASSPGWGRGEKLFF.

This chain joins TRBV7-3 and TRBJ2-2, with 10 positions matching TRBD2. This CDR3 comprises 14 residues. Trimming at V came to 6 bases and at J to 9 bases, leaving 7 bases not matched to a gene. Germline V CDR1 and CDR2: SGHTA, FQGTGA. This CDR3 reads CASSRLAGSRELFF. CDR3 nucleotide sequence: TGTGCCAGCAGTCGACTAGCGGGTTCCAGGGAGCTGTTTTTT.

This rearrangement joins TRBV29-1 to TRBJ1-1, with D perhaps TRBD1 (5 bases). Germline V gene lookup returns CDR1 SQVTM and CDR2 ANQGSEA. This CDR3 is 12 amino acids long. V lost 7 bases, J lost 0 bases, and 9 bases lay in between. CDR3 region: CSGGLMNTEAFF. The CDR3 DNA reads TGCAGCGGGGGACTCATGAACACTGAAGCTTTCTTT.

The V call is TRBV5-1, the J call TRBJ1-1; no clear D. The CDR3 is 14 amino acids. V lost 0 bases and J lost 0, with 6 bases in between. Germline values: CDR1 SGHRS, CDR2 YFSETQ. The CDR3 DNA is TGCGCCAGCAGCTTGGCGTCACTGAACACTGAAGCTTTCTTT. Translation gives CASSLASLNTEAFF.

This chain joins TRBV19 and TRBJ2-1; 15 bases are a match to TRBD2. The CDR3 has 17 residues. Losses at the gene ends were 3 bases for V and 4 bases for J; bases not matched to a gene: 4. Germline V lookup: CDR1 LNHDA, CDR2 SQIVND (reference sequence). The DNA for the CDR3 is TGTGCCAGTAGTATGGGACTAGCGGGAGGTTTGTACAATGAGCAGTTCTTC. Translation: CASSMGLAGGLYNEQFF.

The genes are TRBV5-1 and TRBJ1-4, with 7 bases lining up with TRBD1. CDR1 is SGHRS, CDR2 YFSETQ, per germline. The ends lost 3 bases at V and 4 bases at J; junction bases unmatched: 6. There are 15 residues in the CDR3. Written as DNA, the CDR3 is TGCGCCAGCAGCTCTGGACAGGTCCTTAATGAAAAACTGTTTTTT. Protein product: CASSSGQVLNEKLFF.

The table lists this clone with a count of one. J is TRBJ2-3 and V is TRBV7-2; 10 nucleotides line up with TRBD2. There are 14 residues in the CDR3. The ends lost 2 bases at V and 14 bases at J; junction bases unmatched: 10. The germline V gene has CDR1 SGHTA and CDR2 FQGNSA. In DNA, the CDR3 is TGTGCCAGCAGCTTAAAATGGCCTAGCGGGAGTTCGTATTTT. Its protein is CASSLKWPSGSSYF. Full variable domain (outside the CDR3, taken from reference TRBV7-2 and TRBJ2-3): GAGVSQSPSNKVTEKGKDVELRCDPISGHTALYWYRQSLGQGLEFLIYFQGNSAPDKSGLPSDRFSAERTGGSVSTLTIQRTQQEDSAVYLCASSLKWPSGSSYFGPGTRLTVL.

In its sample, this clone was seen once. The chain employs TRBV5-1 and TRBJ1-1, with TRBD1 matching 8 bases. This CDR3 contains 13 residues. With V trimmed by 2 bases and J by 5 bases, 2 bases remained unmatched. Germline CDR1 reads SGHRS; CDR2 reads YFSETQ. For the CDR3, the DNA is TGCGCCAGCAGCTTCCAGGGGGCGACTGAAGCTTTCTTT. Protein sequence: CASSFQGATEAFF.